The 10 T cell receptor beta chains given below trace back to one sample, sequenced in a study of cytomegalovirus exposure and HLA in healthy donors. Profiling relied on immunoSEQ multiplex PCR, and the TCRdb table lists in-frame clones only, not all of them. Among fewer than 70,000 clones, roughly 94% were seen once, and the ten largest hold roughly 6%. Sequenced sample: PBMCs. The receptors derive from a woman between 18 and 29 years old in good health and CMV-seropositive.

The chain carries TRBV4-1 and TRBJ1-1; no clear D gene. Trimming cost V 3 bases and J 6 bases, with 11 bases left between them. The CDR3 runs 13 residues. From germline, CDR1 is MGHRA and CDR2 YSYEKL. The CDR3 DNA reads TGCGCCAGCAGCCAGGTGAGCCGGGCTGAAGCTTTCTTT. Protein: CASSQVSRAEAFF.

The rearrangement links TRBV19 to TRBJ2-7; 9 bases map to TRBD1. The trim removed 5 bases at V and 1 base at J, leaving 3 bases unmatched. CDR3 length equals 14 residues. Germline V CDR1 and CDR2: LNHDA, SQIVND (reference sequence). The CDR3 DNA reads TGTGCCAGTAGTGGGGGGACAGGGTCCTACGAGCAGTACTTC. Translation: CASSGGTGSYEQYF.

The CDR3, as DNA: TGTGCCAGCAGAGGGACAGCCCACAATCAGCCCCAGCATTTT. This encodes CASRGTAHNQPQHF. This chain joins TRBV27 and TRBJ1-5; 7 bases align to TRBD1. The germline CDR1 and CDR2 sequences are MNHEY and SMNVEV (reference sequence). V dropped 6 bases and J dropped 3; count of bases not matched to a gene: 5. The CDR3 sequence is 14 residues long.

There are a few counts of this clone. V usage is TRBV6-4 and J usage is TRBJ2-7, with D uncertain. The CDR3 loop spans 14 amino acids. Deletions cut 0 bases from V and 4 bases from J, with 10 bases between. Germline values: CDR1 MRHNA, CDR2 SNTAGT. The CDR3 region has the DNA TGTGCCAGCAGTGACTCAATGCCCGAGTACGAGCAGTACTTC. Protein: CASSDSMPEYEQYF.

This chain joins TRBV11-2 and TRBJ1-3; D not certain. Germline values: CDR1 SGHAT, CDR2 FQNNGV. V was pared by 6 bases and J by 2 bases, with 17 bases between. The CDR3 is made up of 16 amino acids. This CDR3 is CASRSSRVIAGNTIYF. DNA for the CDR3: TGTGCCAGCAGGTCTTCGAGGGTAATAGCTGGAAACACCATATATTTT.

CDR3 coding DNA: TGTGCCAGCAGTCGCGACACCCCTAGCGGGTTCACAGATACGCAGTATTTT. Amino acid sequence: CASSRDTPSGFTDTQYF. V and J are TRBV28 and TRBJ2-3; TRBD2 matches 8 bases. The junction had 12 bases not matched to a gene; V was cut back by 5 bases and J by 2 bases. The CDR3 loop spans 17 amino acids. Germline CDR1 and CDR2: MDHEN and SYDVKM.

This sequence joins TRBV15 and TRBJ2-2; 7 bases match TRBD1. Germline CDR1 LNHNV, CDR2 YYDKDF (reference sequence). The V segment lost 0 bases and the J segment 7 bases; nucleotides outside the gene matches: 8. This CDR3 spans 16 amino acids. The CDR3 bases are TGTGCCACCAGCAGAGAGGATGGACAGGCGGACGGGGAGCTGTTTTTT. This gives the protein CATSREDGQADGELFF.

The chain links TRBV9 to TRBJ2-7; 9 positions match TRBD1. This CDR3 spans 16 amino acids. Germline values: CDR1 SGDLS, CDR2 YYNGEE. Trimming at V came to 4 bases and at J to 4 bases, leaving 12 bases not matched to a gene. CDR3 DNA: TGTGCCAGCAGCCGAAACCGGGACAGGGAGGGTTACGAGCAGTACTTC. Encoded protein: CASSRNRDREGYEQYF.

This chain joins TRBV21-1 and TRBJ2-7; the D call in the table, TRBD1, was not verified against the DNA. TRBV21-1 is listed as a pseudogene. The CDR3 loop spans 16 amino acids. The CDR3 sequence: CASSKPGLQGQSEQYF. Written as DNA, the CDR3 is TGTGCCAGCAGCAAACCGGGTTTGCAGGGCCAATCCGAGCAGTACTTC.

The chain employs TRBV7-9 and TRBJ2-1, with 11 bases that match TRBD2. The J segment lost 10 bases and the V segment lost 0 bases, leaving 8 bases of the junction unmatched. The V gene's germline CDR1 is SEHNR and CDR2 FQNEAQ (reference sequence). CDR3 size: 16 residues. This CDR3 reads CASSLAQLAGAGEQFF. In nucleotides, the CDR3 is TGTGCCAGCAGCTTAGCTCAACTAGCGGGAGCGGGCGAGCAGTTCTTC.